This entry concerns a single T cell receptor (beta chain). The data stem from a study of control samples from healthy donors and cancer patients. Method: immunoSEQ multiplex PCR; TCRdb's copy keeps in-frame clones and lacks some. This sample carries about 140,000 clones, less than 90% of them seen once, and the ten largest clones take just over 8.5%. The CDR3 totals 13 residues. Per germline, CDR1 MNHNY and CDR2 SVGAGI (reference sequence). Losses at the gene ends were 7 bases for V and 7 bases for J; bases not matched to a gene: 7. This chain links TRBV6-6 with TRBJ1-2; 9 bases line up with TRBD1. Sequencing was done on a sample of blood. The TCR was taken from a woman aged 25 to 39 in good health. The CDR3 coding sequence is TGTGCCAGCACCAAAACAGGGGGCACTGGCTACACCTTC. It is translated as CASTKTGGTGYTF.